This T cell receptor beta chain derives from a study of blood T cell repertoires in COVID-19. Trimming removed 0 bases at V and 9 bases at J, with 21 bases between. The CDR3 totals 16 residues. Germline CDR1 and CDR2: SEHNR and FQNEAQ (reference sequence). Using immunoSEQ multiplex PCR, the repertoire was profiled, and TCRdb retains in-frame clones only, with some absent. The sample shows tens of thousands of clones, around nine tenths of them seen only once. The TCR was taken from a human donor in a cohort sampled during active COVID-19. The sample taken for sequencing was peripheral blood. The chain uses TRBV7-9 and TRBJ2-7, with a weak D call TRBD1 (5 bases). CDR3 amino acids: CASSLANRQTRLGQYF. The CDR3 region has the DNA TGTGCCAGCAGCTTAGCTAACCGACAGACACGGCTTGGGCAGTACTTC.